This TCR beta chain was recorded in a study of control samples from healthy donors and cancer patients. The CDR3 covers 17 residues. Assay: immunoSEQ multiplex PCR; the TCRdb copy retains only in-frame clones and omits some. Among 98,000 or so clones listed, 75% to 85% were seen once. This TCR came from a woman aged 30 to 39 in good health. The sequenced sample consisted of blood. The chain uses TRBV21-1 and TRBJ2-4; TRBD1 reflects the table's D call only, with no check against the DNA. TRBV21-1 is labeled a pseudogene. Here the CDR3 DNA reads TGTGCCAGCAGCAACCGGGACAGGGGGGTTGCAGAAAACATTCAGTACTTC. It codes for CASSNRDRGVAENIQYF.